The 20 T cell receptor beta chains in this list originate from one sample, sequenced in a study of shared clonotypes between healthy human individuals. The method was immunoSEQ multiplex PCR; TCRdb's version includes in-frame clones alone and lacks a portion of them. The table has approximately 710,000 clones, 90% seen once. What was sequenced was memory CD8+ T cells from PBMCs. As for subset: CD45RO+ cells pooled with CCR7-negative TemRA cells. Receptor source: a man aged 18 to 29 in good health. Some clones in this sample may be carry-over from other donors' samples.

This chain connects TRBV6-5 to TRBJ2-4; maybe TRBD1 (6 bases). This CDR3 has 15 residues. Per the germline V gene, CDR1 is MNHEY and CDR2 is SVGAGI. Between the trimmed V and J ends, which lost 5 bases and 0 bases, there was a span of 11 bases. CDR3 sequence (DNA): TGTGCCAGCAGTACCTCAGGGGTAGCCAAAAACATTCAGTACTTC. This codes for CASSTSGVAKNIQYF.

The chain has TRBV28 and TRBJ1-2, with D possibly matching TRBD1 (5 bases). Germline values: CDR1 MDHEN, CDR2 SYDVKM. V lost 6 bases and J lost 8, with 19 bases in between. The CDR3 extends over 14 amino acids. CDR3 bases: TGTGCCAGCAGCCCCGGGACCCACAGTTTAGGCTACACCTTC. Residues: CASSPGTHSLGYTF.

This clone was counted a single time. The rearrangement uses TRBV11-2 and TRBJ2-7; TRBD2 agrees at 9 bases. After removal of 4 bases from V and 3 bases from J, the junction contained 1 base not matched to a gene. The CDR3 loop spans 13 amino acids. Germline V gives CDR1 SGHAT, CDR2 FQNNGV. The CDR3 region is CASSWTSVYEQYF. In DNA, the CDR3 is TGTGCCAGCAGCTGGACTAGCGTCTACGAGCAGTACTTC.

This chain uses TRBV9 with TRBJ2-1, with 7 bases lining up with TRBD1. V gave up 0 bases and J gave up 6 bases; unmatched junction bases: 3. Germline-derived CDR1 and CDR2 are SGDLS and YYNGEE. The CDR3 runs 14 residues. Here the CDR3 reads CASSVESGGNEQFF. CDR3 bases: TGTGCCAGCAGCGTAGAGTCAGGGGGCAATGAGCAGTTCTTC.

The chain is built from TRBV7-9 and TRBJ2-1, with 14 bases that match TRBD2. CDR1 is SEHNR, CDR2 FQNEAQ, per germline (reference sequence). This CDR3 is 15 amino acids long. The V and J ends lost 5 bases and 8 bases, in that order; junction bases with no gene match: 5. The CDR3, as DNA: TGTGCCAGCAGCCAGACTAGCGGGAGGGCTTATGAGCAGTTCTTC. This gives the protein CASSQTSGRAYEQFF. Filled out from reference TRBV7-9 and TRBJ2-1, the complete variable domain reads DTGVSQNPRHKITKRGQNVTFRCDPISEHNRLYWYRQTLGQGPEFLTYFQNEAQLEKSRLLSDRFSAERPKGSFSTLEIQRTEQGDSAMYLCASSQTSGRAYEQFFGPGTRLTVL.

V gene TRBV7-3 combines with J gene TRBJ2-3; TRBD1 is a possible D gene (6 bases). Germline values: CDR1 SGHTA, CDR2 FQGTGA. The CDR3 has 18 amino acids. V was shortened by 5 bases and J by 1 base, with 22 bases between the two germline ends. CDR3 nucleotides: TGTGCCAGCAGCGATTGGCCGGGCGAGGGGGAAGGCACAGATACGCAGTATTTT. Translated, it gives CASSDWPGEGEGTDTQYF.

The chain combines TRBV7-2 with TRBJ2-7; tentative D call: TRBD2 (6 bases). The CDR3 extends over 16 amino acids. The V gene's germline CDR1 is SGHTA and CDR2 FQGNSA. V was cut by 3 bases and J by 1 base, with 16 bases left in between. CDR3 sequence (DNA): TGTGCCAGCAGCTTCCTCGGACGGGAGAGTTCCTACGAGCAGTACTTC. Translating it yields CASSFLGRESSYEQYF.

As DNA, the CDR3 is TGTGCCAGCAGCAAGACAGGGTTCAACACTGAAGCTTTCTTT. Translated, it gives CASSKTGFNTEAFF. The rearrangement links TRBV6-1 to TRBJ1-1; the match to TRBD1 covers 7 bases. This CDR3 comprises 14 residues. The V gene's germline CDR1 is MNHNS and CDR2 SASEGT. The V and J ends lost 6 bases and 2 bases, in that order; junction bases with no gene match: 6.

The chain recombines TRBV7-9 with TRBJ2-7; the D gene is possibly TRBD1 (6 bases). The CDR3 consists of 12 residues. Germline V gene lookup returns CDR1 SEHNR and CDR2 FQNEAQ (reference sequence). V was pared by 4 bases and J by 5 bases, with 9 bases between. The DNA for the CDR3 is TGTGCCAGCAGCTACAGGGTAGACGAGCAGTACTTC. Protein sequence: CASSYRVDEQYF.

This chain uses TRBV4-1 with TRBJ2-2, with D possibly matching TRBD1 (6 bases). The CDR3 runs 15 residues. Germline V CDR1 and CDR2: MGHRA, YSYEKL. Trimming stripped 4 bases from V and 2 bases from J, with 11 bases between. CDR3 residues: CASSRRDINTGELFF. CDR3 DNA sequence: TGCGCCAGCAGCCGCCGGGACATAAACACCGGGGAGCTGTTTTTT.

The V gene is TRBV4-1, the J gene TRBJ2-3; no definite D call. From germline, CDR1 is MGHRA and CDR2 YSYEKL. V shed 0 bases and J shed 0 bases, with 19 bases lying between them. This CDR3 has 19 residues. The CDR3, as DNA: TGCGCCAGCAGCCAAGATAGGGTTTGGGCATTCTCTAGCACAGATACGCAGTATTTT. It yields the protein CASSQDRVWAFSSTDTQYF.

This clone was seen only once. This chain connects TRBV19 to TRBJ1-2; 11 bases map to TRBD1. This CDR3 spans 19 amino acids. V gave up 5 bases and J gave up 0 bases; unmatched junction bases: 14. Germline V lookup: CDR1 LNHDA, CDR2 SQIVND (reference sequence). CDR3: CASSGVDPDRGRSNYGYTF. The CDR3 nucleotides read TGTGCCAGTAGTGGGGTCGATCCGGACAGGGGGCGATCTAACTATGGCTACACCTTC.

The chain combines TRBV11-1 with TRBJ2-5, with D unclear. Germline V gives CDR1 SGHAT, CDR2 FQDESV (reference sequence). The CDR3 covers 15 residues. Trimming removed 6 bases at V and 9 bases at J, with 23 bases between. CDR3 amino acids: CASSLQTQLYGAQYF. Written as DNA, the CDR3 is TGTGCCAGCAGTCTTCAAACCCAGCTGTATGGGGCCCAGTACTTC.

The CDR3 sequence: CASSQRAGGGADTQYF. CDR3 nucleotides: TGCGCCAGCAGCCAAAGAGCGGGAGGGGGAGCAGATACGCAGTATTTT. The gene calls are TRBV4-1 and TRBJ2-3; 10 nucleotides agree with TRBD2. The V gene end was trimmed by 2 bases and the J gene end by 4 bases; junction bases not matched to a gene: 6. CDR1 MGHRA and CDR2 YSYEKL come from the germline V gene. The CDR3 has 16 amino acids.

J is TRBJ1-2 and V is TRBV11-2, with 7 bases fitting TRBD1. The CDR3 spans 16 residues. J was trimmed by 2 bases and V by 1 base; bases with no gene match: 7. Germline V gene data show CDR1 as SGHAT and CDR2 as FQNNGV. In nucleotides, the CDR3 is TGTGCCAGCAGCTTAGCCCGTTACAGGGGAAACTATGGCTACACCTTC. Encoded protein: CASSLARYRGNYGYTF.

This clone was seen only once. This sequence joins TRBV5-5 and TRBJ1-3; no definite D call. The germline V gene has CDR1 SGHKS and CDR2 YYEKEE (reference sequence). The CDR3 runs to 14 residues. V lost 4 bases and J lost 3, with 11 bases in between. CDR3 in amino acids: CASSGGMYGNTIYF. CDR3 sequence (DNA): TGTGCCAGCAGCGGAGGGATGTATGGAAACACCATATATTTT.

The genes are TRBV21-1 and TRBJ2-1; the table's D call of TRBD2 was not tested on the DNA. TRBV21-1 is a documented pseudogene. CDR3 length equals 12 residues. DNA of the CDR3: TGTGCCAGTGGTGGGAGTATCAATGAGCAGTTCTTC. As protein: CASGGSINEQFF.

The J gene is TRBJ2-3, the V gene TRBV7-3; 14 nucleotides match TRBD2. The CDR3 length is 19 residues. The germline gives CDR1 SGHTA, CDR2 FQGTGA. V was pared by 3 bases and J by 2 bases, with 10 bases of the junction left unmatched. DNA of the CDR3: TGTGCCAGCAGCTTGCGGACTAGCGGGAGGAGGGGTTACACAGATACGCAGTATTTT. Translating it yields CASSLRTSGRRGYTDTQYF.

This chain links TRBV11-1 with TRBJ2-5; perhaps TRBD2 as D (5 bases). Germline CDR1 reads SGHAT; CDR2 reads FQDESV (reference sequence). The CDR3 totals 15 residues. V lost 2 bases and J lost 3, with 13 bases in between. Here the CDR3 reads CASSLIYPAEETQYF. CDR3 in DNA: TGTGCCAGCAGCTTAATCTACCCAGCGGAAGAGACCCAGTACTTC.

V gene TRBV5-6 combines with J gene TRBJ2-7; TRBD1 matches 9 bases. This CDR3 is 15 amino acids long. The V gene end was trimmed by 4 bases and the J gene end by 3 bases; junction bases not matched to a gene: 8. Germline V gives CDR1 SGHDT, CDR2 YYEEEE. This chain's CDR3 is CASSPGTGIVYEQYF. CDR3 in DNA: TGTGCCAGCAGCCCTGGGACAGGGATCGTCTACGAGCAGTACTTC.